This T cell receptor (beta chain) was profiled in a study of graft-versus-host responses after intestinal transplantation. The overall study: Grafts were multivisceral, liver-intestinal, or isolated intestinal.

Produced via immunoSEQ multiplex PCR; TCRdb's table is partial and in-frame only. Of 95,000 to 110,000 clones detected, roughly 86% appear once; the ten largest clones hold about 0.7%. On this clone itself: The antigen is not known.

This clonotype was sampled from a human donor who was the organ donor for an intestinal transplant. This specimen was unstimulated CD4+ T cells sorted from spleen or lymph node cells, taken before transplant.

CDR3 sequence: CASSHRDRGLNTEAFF. The DNA of the CDR3 is TGTGCCAGCAGCCACCGAGACAGGGGGCTGAACACTGAAGCTTTCTTT. This sequence joins TRBV14 and TRBJ1-1, with 10 bases lining up with TRBD1. In germline, CDR1 is SGHDN, CDR2 FVKESK. The CDR3 runs 16 residues. V lost 3 bases and J lost 0; bases outside the gene matches: 4.